Shown below are 29 T cell receptor beta chains from a single sample sequenced in a study of T cell responses to AZD1222 COVID-19 vaccine. Generated by immunoSEQ multiplex PCR, the TCRdb table keeps only in-frame clones and is missing some. The sample comprises 150,000 to 200,000 clones, approximately 90% of which are singletons, and under 8% rests with the top ten. Specimen: peripheral blood, collected on day 0 of AZD1222 vaccination. The receptors shown here come from an adult in good health.

The rearrangement links TRBV10-1 to TRBJ1-4; D unresolved. Germline assignment: CDR1 WNHNN and CDR2 SYGVQD (reference sequence). The CDR3 is made up of 12 amino acids. CDR3 sequence (DNA): TGCGCGGGGTTCTGCTTGAATGAAAAACTGTTTTTT. It is translated as CAGFCLNEKLFF.

This chain uses TRBV30 with TRBJ2-5; weak D call: TRBD2 (6 bases). V lost 2 bases, J lost 4 bases, and 17 bases lay in between. From germline, CDR1 is GTSNPN and CDR2 SVGIG (reference sequence). This CDR3 has 15 amino acids. The CDR3 DNA reads TGTGCCTGGAGTTTGGGGGTAGGAGGGATAGAGACCCAGTACTTC. This codes for CAWSLGVGGIETQYF.

The sample holds one count of this clone. CDR3 nucleotides: TGTGCCAGCAGCTCCGGGACAGGGCCGGAGACCCAGTACTTC. It yields the protein CASSSGTGPETQYF. The rearrangement links TRBV7-2 to TRBJ2-5; 9 bases align to TRBD1. Germline V gene lookup returns CDR1 SGHTA and CDR2 FQGNSA. V was clipped by 4 bases and J by 5 bases; unmatched bases: 5. The CDR3 is 14 amino acids.

The gene calls are TRBV28 and TRBJ1-5; 9 bases map to TRBD1. Losses at the gene ends were 6 bases for V and 2 bases for J; bases not matched to a gene: 11. Germline-derived CDR1 and CDR2 are MDHEN and SYDVKM. The CDR3 loop spans 17 amino acids. The CDR3 here is CASSPTGGADGNQPQHF. CDR3 DNA sequence: TGTGCCAGCAGCCCAACAGGGGGCGCGGATGGCAATCAGCCCCAGCATTTT.

The chain couples TRBV7-9 to TRBJ1-1; D gene ambiguous. Germline V gene lookup returns CDR1 SEHNR and CDR2 FQNEAQ (reference sequence). The CDR3 is 18 residues long. V lost 1 base to trimming and J lost 1 base, with 19 bases between them. The CDR3 DNA sequence: TGTGCCAGCAGCTTAGGACAACTCCTTAATGAGGGGAACACTGAAGCTTTCTTT. This gives the protein CASSLGQLLNEGNTEAFF. Variable domain in full (rest from reference TRBV7-9 and TRBJ1-1): DTGVSQNPRHKITKRGQNVTFRCDPISEHNRLYWYRQTLGQGPEFLTYFQNEAQLEKSRLLSDRFSAERPKGSFSTLEIQRTEQGDSAMYLCASSLGQLLNEGNTEAFFGQGTRLTVV.

The V and J genes are TRBV28 and TRBJ2-3; possibly TRBD2 for D (6 bases). Germline V gives CDR1 MDHEN, CDR2 SYDVKM. The CDR3 covers 14 residues. Trimming stripped 8 bases from V and 2 bases from J, with 14 bases between. CDR3 DNA sequence: TGTGCCAGCGCAAGGGCGGGATTCACAGATACGCAGTATTTT. It translates to CASARAGFTDTQYF.

The chain joins TRBV19 to TRBJ1-3; a weak D match, TRBD1 (6 bases). The CDR3 has 13 amino acids. Trimming shortened V by 7 bases and J by 2 bases, and 9 bases separated the two germline ends. Per the germline V gene, CDR1 is LNHDA and CDR2 is SQIVND (reference sequence). This CDR3 reads CASMNRAGNTIYF. CDR3 nucleotides: TGTGCCAGTATGAACAGGGCTGGAAACACCATATATTTT. Combining the CDR3 with reference TRBV19 and TRBJ1-3 gives the whole variable domain DGGITQSPKYLFRKEGQNVTLSCEQNLNHDAMYWYRQDPGQGLRLIYYSQIVNDFQKGDIAEGYSVSREKKESFPLTVTSAQKNPTAFYLCASMNRAGNTIYFGEGSWLTVV.

The chain has TRBV9 and TRBJ2-3; D is unclear. Trimming stripped 0 bases from V and 1 base from J, with 9 bases between. The CDR3 length is 15 residues. CDR1 SGDLS and CDR2 YYNGEE come from the germline V gene. In DNA, the CDR3 is TGTGCCAGCAGCGTAGCGTCCCAGGGCACAGATACGCAGTATTTT. This gives the protein CASSVASQGTDTQYF.

This clone was observed once. The rearrangement links TRBV9 to TRBJ2-7, with 9 bases matching TRBD2. The junction had 12 bases not matched to a gene; V was cut back by 0 bases and J by 2 bases. Germline V gene sequence: CDR1 SGDLS, CDR2 YYNGEE. The CDR3 runs to 18 residues. CDR3 in amino acids: CASSVGLGLTSGPYEQYF. Written as DNA, the CDR3 is TGTGCCAGCAGCGTAGGGTTGGGGTTGACTAGCGGACCCTACGAGCAGTACTTC.

The chain is built from TRBV19 and TRBJ1-2, with TRBD1 identical over 9 bases. With V trimmed by 4 bases and J by 4 bases, 7 bases remained unmatched. This CDR3 has 15 amino acids. The germline V gene encodes CDR1 LNHDA and CDR2 SQIVND (reference sequence). The CDR3 DNA sequence: TGTGCCAGTAGTACATCCGGGACAGGGACCTATGGCTACACCTTC. As protein: CASSTSGTGTYGYTF.

This clone rates as medium-sized. The chain carries TRBV14 and TRBJ1-4; no clear D. The CDR3 is 14 amino acids. Between the trimmed V and J ends, which lost 7 bases and 0 bases, there was a span of 9 bases. In germline, CDR1 is SGHDN, CDR2 FVKESK. This chain's CDR3 is CASTAGPTNEKLFF. The CDR3 nucleotides are TGTGCCAGCACCGCAGGCCCAACTAATGAAAAACTGTTTTTT.

In the case of this clone: At one boundary the junction diverges from the germline segment, which might be a read error. The chain joins TRBV3-1 (or the pseudogene TRBV3-2) to TRBJ2-7, with 7 bases aligning to TRBD2. CDR3 length: 12 amino acids. Germline V gene lookup returns CDR1 LGHDT and CDR2 YNNKEL (reference sequence). CDR3 sequence reads: CASSQAAGVENF. The CDR3 coding sequence is TGTGCCAGCAGCCAAGCGGCGGGGGTTGAGAACTTC.

The chain combines TRBV30 with TRBJ1-1; D gene ambiguous. Trimming removed 8 bases at V and 4 bases at J, with 11 bases between. CDR3 length: 11 amino acids. Germline V gene sequence: CDR1 GTSNPN, CDR2 SVGIG (reference sequence). In nucleotides, the CDR3 is TGTGCCGGCGGCAGAGCCACTGAAGCTTTCTTT. It translates to CAGGRATEAFF.

The rearrangement joins TRBV28 to TRBJ1-4, with D possibly TRBD1 on 6 matching bases. The V end was cut by 3 bases, the J end by 4 bases, with 9 bases between. Germline V lookup: CDR1 MDHEN, CDR2 SYDVKM. This CDR3 region has 14 residues. This chain's CDR3 is CASSFRGGNEKLFF. CDR3 sequence (DNA): TGTGCCAGCAGTTTCAGGGGAGGTAATGAAAAACTGTTTTTT.

The V gene is TRBV5-5, the J gene TRBJ2-2, with 11 bases identical to TRBD2. V lost 5 bases, J lost 0 bases, and 9 bases stayed unmatched. Germline CDR1 reads SGHKS; CDR2 reads YYEKEE (reference sequence). This CDR3 is 18 amino acids long. CDR3 nucleotide sequence: TGTGCCAGCAGTCATCGTCCGGGACTAGCGGCGAACACCGGGGAGCTGTTTTTT. Encoded protein: CASSHRPGLAANTGELFF.

This sequence joins TRBV6-5 and TRBJ2-7; D is unclear. This CDR3 is built from 13 residues. Deletions cut 2 bases from V and 1 base from J, with 6 bases between. The germline V gene has CDR1 MNHEY and CDR2 SVGAGI. The CDR3 sequence: CASSYAGSYEQYF. Written as DNA, the CDR3 is TGTGCCAGCAGTTACGCCGGGTCCTACGAGCAGTACTTC.

The gene calls are TRBV6-6 and TRBJ1-4; no definite D call. CDR3 length: 12 amino acids. Looked up from germline, CDR1 is MNHNY and CDR2 is SVGAGI (reference sequence). Trimming stripped 4 bases from V and 14 bases from J, with 14 bases between. In DNA, the CDR3 is TGTGCCAGCAGTTCTAGGGATGGAGTGCTGTTTTTT. Translating gives CASSSRDGVLFF.

The chain has TRBV7-3 and TRBJ1-1; TRBD1 might be the D (5 bases). The CDR3 has 14 residues. The germline V and J ends were trimmed by 1 base and 4 bases, with 10 bases remaining between them. Germline V CDR1 and CDR2: SGHTA, FQGTGA. CDR3 coding DNA: TGTGCCAGCAGCTTAATGGGGGATGCCACTGAAGCTTTCTTT. It translates to CASSLMGDATEAFF. The whole variable domain, filled in from reference TRBV7-3 and TRBJ1-1, reads GAGVSQTPSNKVTEKGKYVELRCDPISGHTALYWYRQSLGQGPEFLIYFQGTGAADDSGLPNDRFFAVRPEGSVSTLKIQRTERGDSAVYLCASSLMGDATEAFFGQGTRLTVV.

The chain couples TRBV9 to TRBJ2-1, with 7 bases aligning to TRBD1. The germline V gene has CDR1 SGDLS and CDR2 YYNGEE. With 4 bases clipped from V and 3 bases from J, the junction kept 10 bases outside the gene matches. The CDR3 runs to 16 residues. The CDR3 nucleotides read TGTGCCAGCAGCCAGCGGACAGGACGCCTCTACAATGAGCAGTTCTTC. This encodes CASSQRTGRLYNEQFF.

The chain employs TRBV2 and TRBJ2-3, with TRBD2 matching over 8 bases. This CDR3 region has 14 residues. CDR1 and CDR2 from the germline V gene are SNHLY and FYNNEI. Trimming removed 8 bases from V and 2 bases from J; junction bases left unmatched: 6. This CDR3 is CASGGGLATDTQYF. The CDR3 DNA reads TGTGCCAGCGGGGGTGGACTAGCCACAGATACGCAGTATTTT.

The chain joins TRBV7-9 to TRBJ2-5, with 12 positions matching TRBD2. Trimming at V came to 5 bases and at J to 13 bases, leaving 11 bases not matched to a gene. The CDR3 sequence is 14 residues long. CDR1 SEHNR and CDR2 FQNEAQ come from the germline V gene (reference sequence). This chain's CDR3 is CASSPPSGGVDLYF. The CDR3 DNA is TGTGCCAGCAGCCCACCTAGCGGGGGGGTGGATTTGTACTTC.

V gene TRBV18 combines with J gene TRBJ2-5; D not certain. The length of the CDR3 is 11 residues. Per the germline V gene, CDR1 is KGHSH and CDR2 is LQKENI. Trimming took off 3 bases at V and 4 bases at J, with 3 bases between the two ends. The CDR3 region has the DNA TGTGCCAGCTCACCCGCAGAGACCCAGTACTTC. This encodes CASSPAETQYF.

The gene calls are TRBV6-6 and TRBJ2-7; unclear D gene. V lost 0 bases to trimming and J lost 6 bases, with 9 bases between them. CDR1 is MNHNY and CDR2 is SVGAGI in the germline V gene (reference sequence). The CDR3 has 13 residues. The CDR3 sequence: CASSYSPSGEQYF. The DNA for the CDR3 is TGTGCCAGCAGTTACTCCCCCTCCGGCGAGCAGTACTTC.

The chain links TRBV3-1 (or the pseudogene TRBV3-2) to TRBJ1-6; no clear D. The CDR3 consists of 18 residues. The germline V gene has CDR1 LGHDT and CDR2 YNNKEL (reference sequence). Between the trimmed V and J ends, which lost 4 bases and 5 bases, there was a span of 21 bases. The CDR3: CASSPRTAMSLNNSPLHF. The CDR3 DNA is TGTGCCAGCAGCCCGAGGACGGCAATGTCCCTAAATAATTCACCCCTCCACTTT.

J is TRBJ1-6 and V is TRBV13; D ambiguous. The V gene lost 3 bases and the J gene lost 0 bases, with 12 bases spanning the gap. The CDR3 has 17 amino acids. Germline V gene data show CDR1 as PRHDT and CDR2 as FYEKMQ (reference sequence). The CDR3 DNA is TGTGCCAGCAGCTTCTTTTCCGGGAGCTCCTATAATTCACCCCTCCACTTT. Residues: CASSFFSGSSYNSPLHF.

The chain carries TRBV28 and TRBJ2-3; 10 bases line up with TRBD2. Germline lookup yields CDR1 MDHEN and CDR2 SYDVKM. J gave up 7 bases and V 3 bases, and 7 bases lay outside the gene matches. This CDR3 has 15 residues. The CDR3, as DNA: TGTGCCAGCAGTTTCACGTCTAGCGGGGGAAATACGCAGTATTTT. Its protein product is CASSFTSSGGNTQYF.

The chain couples TRBV6-2 or TRBV6-3 to TRBJ2-1; 12 nucleotides match TRBD2. Trimming took 4 bases from V and 4 from J; bases not matched to a gene: 8. Germline V lookup: CDR1 MNHEY, CDR2 SVGEGT. This CDR3 has 17 amino acids. The CDR3 DNA follows: TGTGCCAGCAGTTCGACTAGCGGGAGTGTATTGTACAATGAGCAGTTCTTC. This gives the protein CASSSTSGSVLYNEQFF.

A remark on this clone: A read error may be the cause here, since a much bigger clone is one base away. The chain's CDR3 is CASSIRTGDGYTF. CDR3 sequence (DNA): TGTGCCAGCAGCATACGGACAGGGGATGGCTACACCTTC. The chain combines TRBV11-2 with TRBJ1-2; TRBD1 agrees at 9 bases. CDR3 length: 13 residues. V lost 5 bases to trimming and J lost 6 bases; unmatched junction nucleotides: 4. Germline loops: CDR1 SGHAT, CDR2 FQNNGV. The complete variable domain, with remaining parts taken from reference TRBV11-2 and TRBJ1-2, reads EAGVAQSPRYKIIEKRQSVAFWCNPISGHATLYWYQQILGQGPKLLIQFQNNGVVDDSQLPKDRFSAERLKGVDSTLKIQPAKLEDSAVYLCASSIRTGDGYTFGSGTRLTVV.

V usage is TRBV7-9 and J usage is TRBJ2-2; the D gene is possibly TRBD2 (5 bases). The V gene lost 5 bases and the J gene lost 6 bases, with 13 bases spanning the gap. Germline CDR1 and CDR2: SEHNR and FQNEAQ (reference sequence). The CDR3 covers 14 residues. Here the CDR3 reads CASSPSSSSGELFF. The CDR3 coding sequence is TGTGCCAGCAGCCCCTCGTCTAGCTCCGGGGAGCTGTTTTTT.